These 10 T cell receptor beta chains came from one sample sequenced in a study of cytomegalovirus exposure and HLA in healthy donors. With 60 Vbeta and 13 Jbeta primers, the PCR was carried out. Method: immunoSEQ multiplex PCR; TCRdb's copy keeps in-frame clones and lacks some. Of 120,000 to 150,000 clones detected, about 80% appear once; the ten largest clones hold about 13%. Sequenced input: PBMCs. The receptors were sampled from a man aged 40-50 years in good health and CMV-seropositive.

The J gene is TRBJ1-2, the V gene TRBV7-2; the D is unclear. CDR3 size: 16 residues. The germline V gene encodes CDR1 SGHTA and CDR2 FQGNSA. V lost 3 bases, J lost 0 bases, and 14 bases lay in between. CDR3 nucleotide sequence: TGTGCCAGCAGCTTCTCATCCCGATCAGCTAACTATGGCTACACCTTC. Its translation is CASSFSSRSANYGYTF.

This rearrangement joins TRBV11-1 to TRBJ2-1; 7 positions agree with TRBD1. CDR3 size: 15 residues. Germline V gives CDR1 SGHAT, CDR2 FQDESV (reference sequence). J gave up 8 bases and V 3 bases, and 10 bases lay outside the gene matches. In DNA form, the CDR3 reads TGTGCCAGCAGCTTCACTAGGGCAGGGGGAGATGAGCAGTTCTTC. It specifies CASSFTRAGGDEQFF.

The chain combines TRBV30 with TRBJ2-3; TRBD2 is a possible D gene (5 bases). The V gene's germline CDR1 is GTSNPN and CDR2 SVGIG (reference sequence). The CDR3 length is 13 residues. V lost 7 bases and J lost 9, with 20 bases in between. CDR3 in DNA: TGTGCCTCCACCCCCGGCTCCACGGGAACGCAGTATTTT. This encodes CASTPGSTGTQYF.

CDR3 in DNA: TGTGCCAGCAGCCTCCAGCGGGAGATAACCGGGGAGCTGTTTTTT. It encodes CASSLQREITGELFF. The chain couples TRBV28 to TRBJ2-2, with 8 nucleotides matching TRBD2. Germline values: CDR1 MDHEN, CDR2 SYDVKM. The V segment lost 6 bases and the J segment 5 bases; nucleotides outside the gene matches: 8. The CDR3 covers 15 residues.

The chain is built from TRBV29-1 and TRBJ2-7; maybe TRBD2 (5 bases). The germline V gene has CDR1 SQVTM and CDR2 ANQGSEA. The V gene lost 3 bases and the J gene lost 3 bases, with 18 bases spanning the gap. The CDR3 consists of 15 residues. Here the CDR3 reads CSVDRTEFINYEQYF. In DNA, the CDR3 is TGCAGCGTTGATAGGACTGAATTTATCAACTACGAGCAGTACTTC.

V usage is TRBV5-1 and J usage is TRBJ2-3; D is possibly TRBD2 (6 bases). The CDR3 extends over 15 amino acids. In germline, CDR1 is SGHRS, CDR2 YFSETQ. V was clipped by 3 bases and J by 1 base, with 12 bases between them. CDR3 DNA: TGCGCCAGCAGCTCCCCGGAGCGGGGCACAGATACGCAGTATTTT. Protein sequence: CASSSPERGTDTQYF.

In this sample, this clone turned up once. The CDR3: CATSRDLAGDNEQFF. CDR3 bases: TGTGCCACCAGCAGAGATCTAGCGGGGGACAATGAGCAGTTCTTC. V gene TRBV15 combines with J gene TRBJ2-1, with 10 bases aligning to TRBD2. The CDR3 sequence is 15 residues long. Germline V gives CDR1 LNHNV, CDR2 YYDKDF (reference sequence). Germline trimming cut 0 bases from V and 5 bases from J; bases unmatched to any gene: 1.

This chain connects TRBV12-5 to TRBJ2-5, with TRBD2 identical over 8 bases. The CDR3 covers 17 residues. V lost 6 bases, J lost 1 base, and 13 bases stayed unmatched. Looked up from germline, CDR1 is LGHNT and CDR2 is FRNRAP. CDR3 coding DNA: TGTGCTAGTGGCCACCCACTGGGCGGGAGGCCCCAAGAGACCCAGTACTTC. Its protein is CASGHPLGGRPQETQYF.

The V call is TRBV5-4, the J call TRBJ2-7; 10 positions match TRBD2. V was clipped by 2 bases and J by 7 bases; unmatched bases: 6. The germline V gene encodes CDR1 SGHNT and CDR2 YYREEE (reference sequence). The CDR3 runs 14 residues. The CDR3 DNA reads as TGTGCCAGCAGCTTAGTAGCGGGAGGAAGTGAGCAGTACTTC. Translated, it gives CASSLVAGGSEQYF.

V and J are TRBV2 and TRBJ1-2; D is ambiguous. Trimming shortened V by 6 bases and J by 4 bases, and 9 bases separated the two germline ends. The CDR3 totals 12 residues. CDR1 and CDR2 from the germline V gene are SNHLY and FYNNEI. In DNA form, the CDR3 reads TGTGCCAGCAGAGCATCTGGCTATGGCTACACCTTC. It is translated as CASRASGYGYTF. Full variable domain (missing parts from reference TRBV2 and TRBJ1-2): EPEVTQTPSHQVTQMGQEVILRCVPISNHLYFYWYRQILGQKVEFLVSFYNNEISEKSEIFDDQFSVERPDGSNFTLKIRSTKLEDSAMYFCASRASGYGYTFGSGTRLTVV.